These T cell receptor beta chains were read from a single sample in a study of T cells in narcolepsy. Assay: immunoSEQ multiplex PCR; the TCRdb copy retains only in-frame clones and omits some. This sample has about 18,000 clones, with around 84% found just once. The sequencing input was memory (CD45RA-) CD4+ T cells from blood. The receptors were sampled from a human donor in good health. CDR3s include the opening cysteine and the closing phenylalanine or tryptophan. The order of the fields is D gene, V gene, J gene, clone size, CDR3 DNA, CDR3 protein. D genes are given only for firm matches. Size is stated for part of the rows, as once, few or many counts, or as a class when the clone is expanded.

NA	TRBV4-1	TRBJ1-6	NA	TGCGCCAGCAGCCAAGCTCGGGGAGGACCCCTCCACTTT	CASSQARGGPLHF
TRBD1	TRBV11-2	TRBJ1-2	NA	TGTGCCAGCAGCCCCGGGACAGGGTATGGCTACACCTTC	CASSPGTGYGYTF
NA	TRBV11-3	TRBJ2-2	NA	TGTGCCAGCAGCTTTTTCCCCAGGCCTCCCAGGGGCACCGGGGAGCTGTTTTTT	CASSFFPRPPRGTGELFF
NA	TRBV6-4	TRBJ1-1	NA	TGTGCCAGCAGTTTAACACACTCGGGGGTCACTGAAGCTTTCTTT	CASSLTHSGVTEAFF
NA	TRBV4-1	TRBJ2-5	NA	TGCGCCAGCAGCCAAGGAGCATTGCAAGAGACCCAGTACTTC	CASSQGALQETQYF
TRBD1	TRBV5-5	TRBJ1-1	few	TGTGCCAGCAGCTTCTCAGGGGGTAGGAACACTGAAGCTTTCTTT	CASSFSGGRNTEAFF
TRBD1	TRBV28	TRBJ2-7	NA	TGTGCCAGCAGCCCCCGGGACAGTCCCTACGAGCAGTACTTC	CASSPRDSPYEQYF
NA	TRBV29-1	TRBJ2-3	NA	TGCAGCGTTGGGATTAACGGGGGAGACGTAGATACGCAGTATTTT	CSVGINGGDVDTQYF
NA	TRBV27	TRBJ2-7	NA	TGTGCCAGCAGCATGACTAGACCCCCCTACGAGCAGTACTTC	CASSMTRPPYEQYF
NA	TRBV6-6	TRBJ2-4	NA	TGTGCCAGCAGTTACACAGAATTAGCCAAAAACATTCAGTACTTC	CASSYTELAKNIQYF
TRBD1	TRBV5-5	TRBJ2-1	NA	TGTGCCAGCAGCACCGGGACAGGGGGCTACAATGAGCAGTTCTTC	CASSTGTGGYNEQFF